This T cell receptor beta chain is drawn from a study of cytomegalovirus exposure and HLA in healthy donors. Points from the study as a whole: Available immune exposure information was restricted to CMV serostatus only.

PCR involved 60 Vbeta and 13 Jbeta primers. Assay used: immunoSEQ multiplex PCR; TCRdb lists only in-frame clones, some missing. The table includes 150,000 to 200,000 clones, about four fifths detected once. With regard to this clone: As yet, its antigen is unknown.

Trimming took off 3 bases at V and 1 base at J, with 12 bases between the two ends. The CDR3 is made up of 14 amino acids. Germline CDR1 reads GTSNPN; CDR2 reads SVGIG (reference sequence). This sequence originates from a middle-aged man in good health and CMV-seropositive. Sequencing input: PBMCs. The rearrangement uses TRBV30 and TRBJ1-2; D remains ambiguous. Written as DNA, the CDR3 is TGTGCCTGGAGAGCGCTACGTGGTAACTATGGCTACACCTTC. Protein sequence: CAWRALRGNYGYTF.